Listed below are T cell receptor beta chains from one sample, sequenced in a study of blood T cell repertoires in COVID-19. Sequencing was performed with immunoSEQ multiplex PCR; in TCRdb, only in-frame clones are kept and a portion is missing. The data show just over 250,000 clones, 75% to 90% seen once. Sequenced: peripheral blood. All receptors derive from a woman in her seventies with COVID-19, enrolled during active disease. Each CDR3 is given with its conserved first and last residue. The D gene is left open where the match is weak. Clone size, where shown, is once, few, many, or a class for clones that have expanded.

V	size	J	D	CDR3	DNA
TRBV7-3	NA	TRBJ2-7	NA	CASSFGHSYEQYF	TGTGCCAGCAGCTTTGGACACTCCTACGAGCAGTACTTC
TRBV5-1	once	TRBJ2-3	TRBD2	CASSGGLAGGADTQYF	TGCGCCAGCAGCGGGGGACTAGCGGGAGGTGCAGATACGCAGTATTTT
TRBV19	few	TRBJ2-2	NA	CASKPGANTGELFF	TGTGCCAGTAAACCCGGAGCGAACACCGGGGAGCTGTTTTTT
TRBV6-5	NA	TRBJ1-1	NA	CASIEGAPNTEAFF	TGTGCCAGCATCGAAGGGGCCCCGAACACTGAAGCTTTCTTT
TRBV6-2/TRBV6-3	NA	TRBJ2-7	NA	CASSYVDSPPGYEQYF	TGTGCCAGCAGTTACGTGGACTCCCCCCCAGGATACGAGCAGTACTTC
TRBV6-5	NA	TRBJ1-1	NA	CASSQANTEAFF	TGTGCCAGCTCCCAAGCGAACACTGAAGCTTTCTTT
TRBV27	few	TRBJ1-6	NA	CASSQTRQENSPLHF	TGTGCCAGCAGTCAAACCCGACAGGAGAATTCACCCCTCCACTTT
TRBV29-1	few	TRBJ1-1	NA	CSVEGLVTEAFF	TGCAGCGTTGAAGGACTGGTCACTGAAGCTTTCTTT
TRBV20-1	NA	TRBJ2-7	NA	CSVQSQYEQYF	TGCAGTGTGCAGTCTCAATACGAGCAGTACTTC
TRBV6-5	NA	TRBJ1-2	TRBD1	CASSGWTGGLRGYTF	TGTGCCAGCAGCGGATGGACAGGGGGCCTTCGGGGCTACACCTTC
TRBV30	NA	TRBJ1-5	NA	CAWSVSGNQPQHF	TGTGCCTGGAGTGTAAGCGGGAATCAGCCCCAGCATTTT
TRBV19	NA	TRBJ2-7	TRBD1	CASRGQGGEQYF	TGTGCCAGTAGGGGACAGGGCGGCGAGCAGTACTTC
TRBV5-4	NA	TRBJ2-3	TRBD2	CASSFAAGLTDTQYF	TGTGCCAGCAGCTTCGCAGCGGGGCTCACAGATACGCAGTATTTT
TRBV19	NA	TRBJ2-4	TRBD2	CASSPSGRALIAKNIQYF	TGTGCCAGTAGCCCTAGCGGGAGGGCCTTGATAGCCAAAAACATTCAGTACTTC
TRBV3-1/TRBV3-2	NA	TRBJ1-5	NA	CASSLNWSEYSNQPQHF	TGTGCCAGCAGCCTGAATTGGAGCGAGTATAGCAATCAGCCCCAGCATTTT
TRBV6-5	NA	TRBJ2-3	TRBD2	CASRTGLATDTQYF	TGTGCCAGCAGGACGGGACTAGCCACAGATACGCAGTATTTT
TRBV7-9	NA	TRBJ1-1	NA	CASSLRPSEAFF	TGTGCCAGCAGCTTGAGGCCCTCCGAAGCTTTCTTT
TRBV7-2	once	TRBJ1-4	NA	CASSPSGQRVEKLFF	TGTGCCAGCAGCCCCTCAGGGCAGCGGGTCGAAAAACTGTTTTTT
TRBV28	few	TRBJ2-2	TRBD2	CASSPAGGAHTGELFF	TGTGCCAGCAGTCCTGCGGGAGGGGCCCACACCGGGGAGCTGTTTTTT
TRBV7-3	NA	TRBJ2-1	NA	CASSLGAPNEQFF	TGTGCCAGCAGCTTGGGGGCGCCCAATGAGCAGTTCTTC
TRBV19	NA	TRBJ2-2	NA	CASSPQGRGVTGELFF	TGTGCCAGTAGTCCCCAAGGCAGGGGGGTCACCGGGGAGCTGTTTTTT
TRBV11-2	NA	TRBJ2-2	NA	CASSFRAGIGELFF	TGTGCCAGCAGCTTTAGAGCAGGCATCGGGGAGCTGTTTTTT
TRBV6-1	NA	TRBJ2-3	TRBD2	CASSEPAGAADTQYF	TGTGCCAGCAGTGAACCAGCGGGAGCTGCAGATACGCAGTATTTT
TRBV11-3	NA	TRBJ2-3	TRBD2	CASSLMTSGSIGTDTQYF	TGTGCCAGCAGCTTGATGACTAGCGGGAGTATAGGCACAGATACGCAGTATTTT
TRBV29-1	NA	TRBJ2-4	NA	CSVGAPRDIQYF	TGCAGCGTTGGGGCCCCCAGGGACATTCAGTACTTC
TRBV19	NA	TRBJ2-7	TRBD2	CASSRLAGGSLEQYF	TGTGCCAGTAGTAGGCTAGCGGGAGGTTCTCTCGAGCAGTACTTC
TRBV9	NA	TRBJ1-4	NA	CASSEGQVATNEKLFF	TGTGCCAGCAGCGAAGGACAAGTTGCAACTAATGAAAAACTGTTTTTT
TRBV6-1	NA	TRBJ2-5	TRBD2	CASSEISGIGETQYF	TGTGCCAGCAGTGAAATAAGCGGGATTGGGGAGACCCAGTACTTC
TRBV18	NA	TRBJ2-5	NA	CASSPRRELGQETQYF	TGTGCCAGCTCACCAAGGAGGGAACTTGGCCAAGAGACCCAGTACTTC
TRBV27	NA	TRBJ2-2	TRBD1	CASSLRGQDTGELFF	TGTGCCAGCAGTTTGAGGGGGCAGGACACCGGGGAGCTGTTTTTT
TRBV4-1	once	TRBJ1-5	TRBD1	CASSRLTGGIGNQPQHF	TGCGCCAGCAGCCGCCTGACAGGGGGCATAGGCAATCAGCCCCAGCATTTT
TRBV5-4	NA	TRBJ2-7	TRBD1	CASSRDRASYEQYF	TGTGCCAGCAGTAGGGACAGGGCCTCCTACGAGCAGTACTTC
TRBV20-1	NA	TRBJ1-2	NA	CSARTIWGYTF	TGCAGTGCTAGGACTATCTGGGGCTACACCTTC
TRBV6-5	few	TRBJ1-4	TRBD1	CASSTGGSEEKLFF	TGTGCCAGCAGTACAGGGGGCTCAGAGGAAAAACTGTTTTTT
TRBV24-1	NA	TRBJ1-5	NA	CATSQGRSNQPQHF	TGTGCCACCAGTCAGGGGAGAAGCAATCAGCCCCAGCATTTT
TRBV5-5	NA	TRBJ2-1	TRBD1	CASSPFPGWDRLDNEQFF	TGTGCCAGCAGCCCTTTCCCCGGTTGGGACAGGCTAGACAATGAGCAGTTCTTC
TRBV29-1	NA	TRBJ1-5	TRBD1	CSAGGDGNQPQHF	TGCAGCGCAGGGGGCGATGGCAATCAGCCCCAGCATTTT
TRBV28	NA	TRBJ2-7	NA	CASGGEGGSYEQYF	TGTGCCAGCGGAGGGGAGGGGGGCTCCTACGAGCAGTACTTC
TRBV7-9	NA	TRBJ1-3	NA	CASSLESFGNTIYF	TGTGCCAGCAGCTTAGAATCCTTCGGAAACACCATATATTTT
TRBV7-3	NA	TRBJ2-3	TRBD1	CASSLDGRGRDTQYF	TGTGCCAGCAGCTTAGATGGCAGGGGGAGAGATACGCAGTATTTT
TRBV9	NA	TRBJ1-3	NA	CASSPFRGFRLSSGNTIYF	TGTGCCAGCAGCCCCTTTAGAGGGTTTCGCCTTAGCTCTGGAAACACCATATATTTT
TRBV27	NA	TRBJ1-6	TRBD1	CASTVRQGISPLHF	TGTGCCAGCACCGTAAGACAGGGTATTTCACCCCTCCACTTT
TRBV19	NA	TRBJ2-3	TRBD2	CASSTRLAGVSDTQYF	TGTGCCAGTAGTACCAGACTAGCGGGAGTTTCAGATACGCAGTATTTT
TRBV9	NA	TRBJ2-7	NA	CASNGGGVGKQYF	TGTGCCAGCAACGGGGGTGGGGTTGGAAAGCAGTACTTC
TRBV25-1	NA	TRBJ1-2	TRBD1	CASTGRTGGNYGYTF	TGTGCAAGCACTGGACGGACAGGGGGCAACTATGGCTACACCTTC
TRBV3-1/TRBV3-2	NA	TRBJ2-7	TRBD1	CASSQAGGQDYEQYF	TGTGCCAGCAGCCAAGCCGGTGGACAGGACTACGAGCAGTACTTC
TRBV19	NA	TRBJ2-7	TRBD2	CASSRSGLAGSYEQYF	TGTGCCAGTAGTAGATCCGGACTAGCGGGTTCCTACGAGCAGTACTTC
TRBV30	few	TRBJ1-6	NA	CAWSVRDKDSPLHF	TGTGCCTGGAGTGTACGGGACAAGGATTCACCCCTCCACTTT
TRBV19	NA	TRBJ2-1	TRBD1	CASSDRGLDNEQFF	TGTGCCAGTAGTGACAGGGGGCTGGACAATGAGCAGTTCTTC
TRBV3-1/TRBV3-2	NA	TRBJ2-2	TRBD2	CASSPTGRANTGELFF	TGTGCCAGCAGCCCAACGGGGAGGGCGAACACCGGGGAGCTGTTTTTT
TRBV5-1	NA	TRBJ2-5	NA	CASSAEKLETQYF	TGCGCCAGCAGCGCTGAGAAGCTAGAGACCCAGTACTTC
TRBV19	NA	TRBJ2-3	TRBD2	CASSPGLAGFTDTQYF	TGTGCCAGTAGCCCCGGACTAGCGGGATTCACAGATACGCAGTATTTT
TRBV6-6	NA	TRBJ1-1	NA	CASSTGTTVTEAFF	TGTGCCAGCAGTACCGGGACAACAGTCACTGAAGCTTTCTTT
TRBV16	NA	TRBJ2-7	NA	CASSPRGTRNEQYF	TGTGCCAGCAGCCCCCGGGGGACCCGCAACGAGCAGTACTTC
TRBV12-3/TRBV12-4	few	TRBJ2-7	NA	CASSSAYEQYF	TGTGCCAGCAGTTCAGCCTACGAGCAGTACTTC
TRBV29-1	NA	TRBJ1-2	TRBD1	CSVGVGTGGIYGYTF	TGCAGCGTTGGGGTAGGGACAGGGGGGATCTATGGCTACACCTTC
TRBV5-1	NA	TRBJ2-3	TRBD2	CASKREGTDTQYF	TGCGCCAGCAAGCGGGAGGGGACAGATACGCAGTATTTT